The clone carrying this TCR beta chain was detected many times. The target antigen is unknown. The data originate from a study of neurological immune-mediated disorders. Study findings and constraints: The study found no CDR3 amino acid sequences shared by expanded clones across subjects, suggesting private repertoires in all groups.

After removal of 4 bases from V and 10 bases from J, the junction contained 19 bases not matched to a gene. The length of the CDR3 is 19 residues. The cDNA was synthesized by 5'RACE incorporating 10-nucleotide random UMIs. In every sequencing run, more than 200 million TCR-beta sequences were generated from 15-18 subjects. MiXCR was run by TCRdb on the 5' RACE reads, yielding one entry per CDR3 protein. The table has fewer than 65,000 distinct CDR3 sequences, 10% seen once. This chain connects TRBV12-3 or TRBV12-4 to TRBJ2-1; 13 bases line up with TRBD2. The sample consisted of PBMCs. The receptor was isolated from a man between 65 and 79 years old with HTLV-1-associated myelopathy (HAM/TSP). The CDR3 nucleotides read TGTGCCAGCAGTTCCCCCCCTAGGGCTGGACTAGCGGGAGTAACAGAGCAGTTCTTC. It codes for CASSSPPRAGLAGVTEQFF.